A single sample gave rise to the 18 T cell receptor beta chains below, sequenced in a study of shared clonotypes between healthy human individuals. Some clones are missing from TCRdb's copy, which holds only in-frame ones; the method was immunoSEQ multiplex PCR. The repertoire consists of about 1.1 million clones, with around three quarters occurring once and the leading ten covering 0.89%. The sequenced sample consisted of memory CD4+ T cells from PBMCs. This sample's subset: CD45RA-negative fraction. These receptors originate from a man between 18 and 29 years old in good health. Some clones in this sample may be carry-over from other donors' samples.

The V call is TRBV2, the J call TRBJ2-1, with no clear D. CDR1 is SNHLY, CDR2 FYNNEI, per germline. The CDR3 totals 14 residues. The ends were cut back, 5 bases at V and 9 bases at J, with 17 bases in the middle. The DNA of the CDR3 is TGTGCCAGCAGTCTCGAGACCCACGATGCTGAGCAGTTCTTC. Residues: CASSLETHDAEQFF.

This chain joins TRBV15 and TRBJ2-5; possibly TRBD2 for D (5 bases). Trimming stripped 6 bases from V and 4 bases from J, with 18 bases between. Germline assignment: CDR1 LNHNV and CDR2 YYDKDF (reference sequence). CDR3 length: 15 amino acids. Here the CDR3 DNA reads TGTGCCACCAGTTTCCGTCAGAGGGCCGGAGAGACCCAGTACTTC. This translates into CATSFRQRAGETQYF.

This clone was counted a few times. The CDR3 region has the DNA TGTGCCAGCAGTTACCTCAGGGGCACTGAAGCTTTCTTT. Its translation is CASSYLRGTEAFF. The rearrangement joins TRBV6-5 to TRBJ1-1; D is possibly TRBD1 (6 bases). CDR3 length equals 13 residues. The V end was cut by 2 bases, the J end by 4 bases, with 8 bases between. From germline, CDR1 is MNHEY and CDR2 SVGAGI.

The sample holds a few counts of this clone. The genes are TRBV2 and TRBJ2-2; the D gene is possibly TRBD2 (5 bases). With 6 bases removed from V and 8 bases from J, the gap between germline ends came to 7 bases. The CDR3 length is 11 residues. CDR1 and CDR2 from the germline V gene are SNHLY and FYNNEI. CDR3 nucleotide sequence: TGTGCCAGCAGGGGAGAAGGGGAGCTGTTTTTT. It yields the protein CASRGEGELFF.

The genes are TRBV2 and TRBJ1-6; D is undetermined. V was clipped by 2 bases and J by 14 bases, with 7 bases between them. The CDR3 loop spans 11 amino acids. Germline V gene sequence: CDR1 SNHLY, CDR2 FYNNEI. Here the CDR3 DNA reads TGTGCCAGCAGTGAAACGGGCTCCCTCCACTTT. Its translation: CASSETGSLHF.

The J gene is TRBJ2-4, the V gene TRBV7-3, with TRBD2 as a possible D gene (6 bases). The V end was cut by 5 bases, the J end by 8 bases, with 13 bases between. This CDR3 is built from 13 residues. Germline V gene lookup returns CDR1 SGHTA and CDR2 FQGTGA. The CDR3 here is CASSLSPGDIQYF. As DNA, the CDR3 is TGTGCCAGCAGCCTCTCGCCGGGGGACATTCAGTACTTC. Full variable domain (remainder filled in from reference TRBV7-3 and TRBJ2-4): GAGVSQTPSNKVTEKGKYVELRCDPISGHTALYWYRQSLGQGPEFLIYFQGTGAADDSGLPNDRFFAVRPEGSVSTLKIQRTERGDSAVYLCASSLSPGDIQYFGAGTRLSVL.

A single count supports this clone. V is TRBV7-7 and J is TRBJ2-1; TRBD1 is a possible D gene (5 bases). Trimming removed 2 bases at V and 2 bases at J, with 10 bases between. This CDR3 has 15 residues. The germline gives CDR1 SSHAT, CDR2 FNYEAQ (reference sequence). The CDR3 protein is CASSLKGAPYNEQFF. The DNA for the CDR3 is TGTGCCAGCAGCTTAAAAGGGGCCCCCTACAATGAGCAGTTCTTC.

V gene TRBV6-1 combines with J gene TRBJ2-7; 9 nucleotides align to TRBD2. CDR1 is MNHNS, CDR2 SASEGT, per germline. This CDR3 has 14 residues. The V gene end was trimmed by 6 bases and the J gene end by 3 bases; junction bases not matched to a gene: 6. CDR3 coding DNA: TGTGCCAGCAGGAAGGGACTAGCAAGCTACGAGCAGTACTTC. Its protein product is CASRKGLASYEQYF.

This chain joins TRBV6-1 and TRBJ1-4, with 10 bases fitting TRBD1. V lost 4 bases to trimming and J lost 4 bases; unmatched junction nucleotides: 9. CDR3 length: 17 residues. Germline V CDR1 and CDR2: MNHNS, SASEGT. CDR3: CASSAVLRDRGNEKLFF. The CDR3 DNA sequence: TGTGCCAGCAGTGCCGTTCTCCGGGACAGGGGTAATGAAAAACTGTTTTTT.

V usage is TRBV28 and J usage is TRBJ1-1; D possibly corresponds to TRBD1 (6 bases). V was trimmed by 6 bases and J by 3 bases, leaving 23 bases between them. The germline gives CDR1 MDHEN, CDR2 SYDVKM. CDR3 length: 17 amino acids. The CDR3 region is CASRTPGTPTKDTEAFF. The CDR3 DNA reads TGTGCCAGCAGGACCCCAGGGACACCAACAAAGGACACTGAAGCTTTCTTT. The whole variable domain, remainder taken from reference TRBV28 and TRBJ1-1, is DVKVTQSSRYLVKRTGEKVFLECVQDMDHENMFWYRQDPGLGLRLIYFSYDVKMKEKGDIPEGYSVSREKKERFSLILESASTNQTSMYLCASRTPGTPTKDTEAFFGQGTRLTVV.

The rearrangement links TRBV6-1 to TRBJ2-5; the match to TRBD2 covers 11 bases. Trimming removed 6 bases from V and 3 bases from J; junction bases left unmatched: 3. Germline V CDR1 and CDR2: MNHNS, SASEGT. The CDR3 spans 14 residues. CDR3 in DNA: TGTGCCAGCAGAACGGGACTAGCGGAAGAGACCCAGTACTTC. Encoded protein: CASRTGLAEETQYF.

This clone appeared a few times. The CDR3 region has the DNA TGTGCCAGCTCTGTGGGAGGGGAGAATCAGCCCCAGCATTTT. It encodes CASSVGGENQPQHF. This sequence joins TRBV6-5 and TRBJ1-5; tentatively, D is TRBD1 (5 bases). CDR3 length: 14 residues. The ends were cut back, 8 bases at V and 4 bases at J, with 15 bases in the middle. The V gene's germline CDR1 is MNHEY and CDR2 SVGAGI.

V and J are TRBV25-1 and TRBJ1-2; TRBD1 matches 7 bases. Germline V gene lookup returns CDR1 MGHDK and CDR2 SYGVNS. The CDR3 consists of 15 residues. Trimming removed 4 bases from V and 4 bases from J; junction bases left unmatched: 9. The DNA for the CDR3 is TGTGCCAGCAGTGCATCTTACAGGGGAAGCTATGGCTACACCTTC. This gives the protein CASSASYRGSYGYTF.

This clone has only a few counts. This chain joins TRBV30 and TRBJ1-1, with D perhaps matching TRBD1 (5 bases). CDR1 is GTSNPN and CDR2 is SVGIG in the germline V gene (reference sequence). Trimming left V 3 bases short and J 1 base short, with 9 bases between. The CDR3 is made up of 13 amino acids. The CDR3 sequence: CAWSDDRNTEAFF. The CDR3 DNA is TGTGCCTGGAGCGACGACAGGAACACTGAAGCTTTCTTT.

J is TRBJ2-1 and V is TRBV9; 10 bases align to TRBD2. The CDR3 covers 16 residues. V dropped 1 base and J dropped 10; count of bases not matched to a gene: 11. CDR1 is SGDLS, CDR2 YYNGEE, per germline. CDR3 sequence reads: CASSVNPLAGVPEQFF. CDR3 nucleotides: TGTGCCAGCAGCGTAAACCCTCTAGCGGGAGTACCCGAGCAGTTCTTC.

V usage is TRBV9 and J usage is TRBJ2-2, with TRBD2 matching over 9 bases. With V trimmed by 1 base and J by 6 bases, 10 bases remained unmatched. Germline V lookup: CDR1 SGDLS, CDR2 YYNGEE. The CDR3 has 17 amino acids. The CDR3 loop is CASSVSGLAGLPGELFF. The CDR3 nucleotides are TGTGCCAGCAGCGTATCCGGTCTAGCGGGGCTCCCCGGGGAGCTGTTTTTT.

This chain uses TRBV5-1 with TRBJ2-2; D not certain. The germline gives CDR1 SGHRS, CDR2 YFSETQ. The CDR3 is 13 residues long. V lost 5 bases to trimming and J lost 6 bases, with 11 bases between them. The chain's CDR3 is CASRGLRSGELFF. The CDR3 nucleotides are TGCGCCAGCAGAGGCCTTAGGTCCGGGGAGCTGTTTTTT. Using reference TRBV5-1 and TRBJ2-2 for the parts outside the CDR3, the full variable domain is KAGVTQTPRYLIKTRGQQVTLSCSPISGHRSVSWYQQTPGQGLQFLFEYFSETQRNKGNFPGRFSGRQFSNSRSEMNVSTLELGDSALYLCASRGLRSGELFFGEGSRLTVL.

The chain joins TRBV2 to TRBJ2-5; no reliable D call. Germline V gene data show CDR1 as SNHLY and CDR2 as FYNNEI. The V and J ends lost 4 bases and 5 bases respectively, with 14 bases between them. The CDR3 is 14 residues long. CDR3 in DNA: TGTGCCAGCAGTGTATATAGTGTTTTCGAGACCCAGTACTTC. Translated: CASSVYSVFETQYF.